These 11 T cell receptor beta chains share one sample of origin, sequenced in a study of regulatory T cells in long-lasting Graves disease. The sample's time point: persistent/refractory GD, antithyroid drugs over 5 years with positive TRAb. The TCR library was made from RNA extracted from PBMCs. Investigators prepared the TCR beta libraries by applying iRepertoire HTBI primers and Arm-PCR of CDR3 regions. One entry per CDR3 protein results from TCRdb running MiXCR on the multiplex PCR reads. This table holds a few hundred thousand distinct CDR3 sequences, 23% found once. The source material was peripheral blood mononuclear cells (PBMCs), sampled when the disease was refractory, from a patient treated with antithyroid drugs. These receptors were collected from a female donor with Graves disease.

This clonotype has only a few counts. The gene calls are TRBV7-2 and TRBJ1-5; D remains unclear. CDR3 length: 15 amino acids. Germline V gene data show CDR1 as SGHTA and CDR2 as FQGNSA. V lost 1 base to trimming and J lost 2 bases, with 9 bases between them. CDR3 sequence (DNA): TGTGCCAGCAGCTTAGTGGGAATGGGCAATCAGCCCCAGCATTTT. Protein sequence: CASSLVGMGNQPQHF.

This clonotype showed up many times. The chain uses TRBV12-3 or TRBV12-4 and TRBJ1-5; tentatively, D is TRBD1 (5 bases). The CDR3 is 13 residues long. V lost 3 bases to trimming and J lost 6 bases, with 9 bases between them. The chain's CDR3 is CASSFQGTQPQHF. In DNA, the CDR3 is TGTGCCAGCAGTTTTCAGGGAACTCAGCCCCAGCATTTT.

The chain links TRBV7-2 to TRBJ2-5, with 9 bases matching TRBD2. The CDR3 covers 17 residues. CDR1 and CDR2 (germline): SGHTA, FQGNSA. V shed 5 bases, J shed 6 bases, and the junction held 16 bases outside the gene matches. The CDR3 is CASSPRGGAGGWKTQYF. CDR3 DNA: TGTGCCAGCAGCCCTCGAGGGGGAGCGGGAGGCTGGAAGACCCAGTACTTC.

This chain uses TRBV5-4 with TRBJ2-5; tentatively, D is TRBD2 (7 bases). Germline V gives CDR1 SGHNT, CDR2 YYREEE (reference sequence). V was shortened by 0 bases and J by 6 bases, with 12 bases between the two germline ends. This CDR3 region has 14 residues. CDR3 sequence: CASSLAIGGQTQYF. CDR3 sequence (DNA): TGTGCCAGCAGCTTGGCCATCGGGGGGCAGACCCAGTACTTC. Drawing the rest from reference TRBV5-4 and TRBJ2-5, the complete variable domain is ETGVTQSPTHLIKTRGQQVTLRCSSQSGHNTVSWYQQALGQGPQFIFQYYREEENGRGNFPPRFSGLQFPNYSSELNVNALELDDSALYLCASSLAIGGQTQYFGPGTRLLVL.

This clonotype was counted many times. The chain carries TRBV7-8 and TRBJ2-5; 7 nucleotides align to TRBD1. The CDR3 is 16 amino acids. V gave up 5 bases and J gave up 2 bases; unmatched junction bases: 11. Germline CDR1 is SGHVS and CDR2 is FQNEAQ. The chain's CDR3 is CASSTPPDRYQETQYF. Written as DNA, the CDR3 is TGTGCCAGCAGCACGCCGCCGGACAGGTATCAAGAGACCCAGTACTTC.

This chain connects TRBV2 to TRBJ2-1, with D perhaps TRBD2 (6 bases). V was shortened by 4 bases and J by 2 bases, with 15 bases between the two germline ends. The CDR3 contains 16 residues. Germline V CDR1 and CDR2: SNHLY, FYNNEI. CDR3 DNA sequence: TGTGCCAGCAGTGGGGGAGCCGCGGGGCCCTACAATGAGCAGTTCTTC. Translation: CASSGGAAGPYNEQFF.

The CDR3 is CASRPSSSASGANVLTF. The CDR3 coding sequence is TGTGCCAGCAGACCTTCGTCCTCAGCCTCTGGGGCCAACGTCCTGACTTTC. The rearrangement links TRBV7-9 to TRBJ2-6; D is unresolved. This CDR3 region has 17 residues. The V gene lost 6 bases and the J gene lost 0 bases, with 15 bases spanning the gap. The germline gives CDR1 SEHNR, CDR2 FQNEAQ (reference sequence).

This clonotype has more than one count but fewer than ten. The chain is built from TRBV3-1 and TRBJ2-7, with TRBD1 as a possible D gene (6 bases). The length of the CDR3 is 15 residues. Trimming shortened V by 4 bases and J by 1 base, and 14 bases separated the two germline ends. From germline, CDR1 is LGHDT and CDR2 YNNKEL (reference sequence). The CDR3 sequence: CASSLLGGVSYEQYF. DNA for the CDR3: TGTGCCAGCAGCCTCCTAGGGGGTGTATCCTACGAGCAGTACTTC.

This clonotype was counted at least ten times. This chain links TRBV2 with TRBJ2-2, with D possibly being TRBD2 (5 bases). Trimming left V 5 bases short and J 2 bases short, with 9 bases between. The CDR3 has 14 amino acids. The V gene's germline CDR1 is SNHLY and CDR2 FYNNEI. The CDR3 protein is CASSWERNTGELFF. CDR3 DNA: TGTGCCAGCAGTTGGGAGAGAAACACCGGGGAGCTGTTTTTT.

Here the CDR3 DNA reads TGCGCCAGCAGCCAAGATAGCAGGGGCATCGGAAACACCATATATTTT. Amino acids: CASSQDSRGIGNTIYF. V and J are TRBV4-3 and TRBJ1-3; TRBD1 might be the D (6 bases). V was cut by 0 bases and J by 4 bases, with 13 bases left in between. Germline lookup yields CDR1 LGHNA and CDR2 YSLEER. This CDR3 is 16 amino acids long.

The chain recombines TRBV2 with TRBJ2-1; the D is unclear. Germline-derived CDR1 and CDR2 are SNHLY and FYNNEI. The CDR3 contains 13 residues. V shed 4 bases and J shed 4 bases, with 8 bases lying between them. The CDR3 loop is CASSVQFYNEQFF. The CDR3 DNA is TGTGCCAGCAGTGTCCAGTTTTACAATGAGCAGTTCTTC.